This TCR beta chain was captured by sequencing in a study of shared clonotypes between healthy human individuals. There were only Caucasian adults among the donors, and all lived in Nashville, Tennessee. Original handling: ImmunoSEQ yielded junction-only sequences lacking quality scores, so filtering differed. Produced via immunoSEQ multiplex PCR; TCRdb's table is partial and in-frame only. The V and J calls and clone size come from that table; D and trimming were worked out from the DNA. This table has some 2,000,000 clones, under 97% appearing once. Study results and caveats: On the whole, naive subsets had larger estimated richness than memory subsets had.

As concerns this clone: Its antigen is as yet unknown. This sample also contains other DNA sequences that code for the same CDR3.

This receptor was taken from a man aged 18 to 29 in good health. The sample consisted of naive CD4+ T cells sorted from blood. Subset meaning: CD45RA+ positively selected.

CDR3 in amino acids: CASSSDRGLYEQYF. Written as DNA, the CDR3 is TGTGCCAGCAGCTCGGACAGGGGACTGTACGAGCAGTACTTC. The V gene is TRBV7-2, the J gene TRBJ2-7; 9 nucleotides line up with TRBD1. The V and J ends lost 4 bases and 4 bases, in that order; junction bases with no gene match: 5. The V gene's germline CDR1 is SGHTA and CDR2 FQGNSA. The CDR3 is made up of 14 amino acids. The whole variable domain, remainder taken from reference TRBV7-2 and TRBJ2-7, is GAGVSQSPSNKVTEKGKDVELRCDPISGHTALYWYRQSLGQGLEFLIYFQGNSAPDKSGLPSDRFSAERTGGSVSTLTIQRTQQEDSAVYLCASSSDRGLYEQYFGPGTRLTVT.